The rows below give T cell receptor beta chains drawn from one sample of a study of cytomegalovirus exposure and HLA in healthy donors. This table comes from immunoSEQ multiplex PCR, and its TCRdb copy is limited to in-frame clones, with some not included. The data contain about 180,000 clones, more than 60% of them singletons. Sequencing was done on a sample of PBMCs. The receptors here all came from a man aged 18 to 30 in good health and CMV-seronegative. Each CDR3 is given with its conserved first and last residue. The D gene is left open where the match is weak. Rows may omit the clone size; those that give it use once, few, many or a size class.

>16|TRBV11-3|TRBJ1-2|NA|few
CASSLEVFPGNYGYTF
TGTGCCAGCAGCTTAGAAGTCTTCCCAGGGAACTATGGCTACACCTTC
>17|TRBV4-3|TRBJ1-4|TRBD1|NA
CASSLSEGAGTNEKLFF
TGCGCCAGCAGCCTAAGTGAGGGGGCAGGAACTAATGAAAAACTGTTTTTT
>17|TRBV5-1|TRBJ1-2|TRBD1|NA
CASSPQPRDRGRRGYTF
TGCGCCAGCAGCCCGCAGCCCCGGGACAGGGGGCGCCGGGGCTACACCTTC
>13|TRBV7-3|TRBJ1-3|NA|NA
CASSLYSGNTIYF
TGTGCCAGCAGCTTATACTCTGGAAACACCATATATTTT
>15|TRBV7-2|TRBJ1-5|TRBD1|NA
CASSLGQGVRQPQHF
TGTGCCAGCAGCTTAGGGCAGGGGGTCAGACAGCCCCAGCATTTT
>16|TRBV6-6|TRBJ2-1|TRBD2|NA
CASSYGGGRSNNEQFF
TGTGCCAGCAGTTATGGGGGCGGGAGGTCGAACAATGAGCAGTTCTTC
>14|TRBV5-6|TRBJ1-3|NA|few
CASSFRDYGNTIYF
TGTGCCAGCAGCTTTCGGGATTATGGAAACACCATATATTTT
>13|TRBV14|TRBJ2-7|TRBD2|NA
CASRLGGNYEQYF
TGTGCCAGCAGACTGGGAGGGAACTACGAGCAGTACTTC
>16|TRBV7-2|TRBJ2-7|TRBD2|NA
CASSLGGTSGSYEQYF
TGTGCCAGCAGCTTAGGAGGGACTAGCGGAAGTTACGAGCAGTACTTC
>16|TRBV7-8|TRBJ2-7|NA|NA
CASSYRGWGVTYEQYF
TGTGCCAGCAGCTATCGGGGGTGGGGGGTTACCTACGAGCAGTACTTC
>14|TRBV4-3|TRBJ1-1|NA|NA
CASSRAIGNTEAFF
TGCGCCAGCAGCCGGGCGATAGGGAACACTGAAGCTTTCTTT
>16|TRBV9|TRBJ2-5|NA|NA
CASSVGLNRGGETQYF
TGTGCCAGCAGCGTAGGGCTAAACCGGGGTGGCGAGACCCAGTACTTC
>13|TRBV7-9|TRBJ1-5|TRBD1|NA
CASSLGRGQPQHF
TGTGCCAGCAGCTTAGGCAGGGGGCAGCCCCAGCATTTT
>13|TRBV6-5|TRBJ1-2|TRBD1|NA
CASSFQGAQGYTF
TGTGCCAGCAGTTTTCAGGGGGCGCAAGGCTACACCTTC
>14|TRBV6-4|TRBJ2-1|NA|NA
CASSADYESNEQFF
TGTGCCAGCAGTGCCGATTACGAGAGCAATGAGCAGTTCTTC
>15|TRBV6-6|TRBJ2-1|TRBD2|NA
CASRSRDYSYNEQFF
TGTGCCAGCCGATCGCGGGACTACTCTTACAATGAGCAGTTCTTC
>12|TRBV7-9|TRBJ1-1|NA|NA
CASSGQFTEAFF
TGTGCCAGCAGCGGACAGTTCACTGAAGCTTTCTTT
>16|TRBV5-6|TRBJ2-2|NA|NA
CASSFLRQAGAGELFF
TGTGCCAGCAGCTTTTTGAGACAGGCTGGGGCCGGGGAGCTGTTTTTT
>15|TRBV5-4|TRBJ2-5|TRBD2|NA
CASSLDGRARETQYF
TGTGCCAGCAGCTTGGACGGGAGGGCCAGAGAGACCCAGTACTTC
>16|TRBV4-1|TRBJ1-1|TRBD1|NA
CASSQGQGARGTEAFF
TGCGCCAGCAGCCAAGGACAGGGGGCTCGGGGGACTGAAGCTTTCTTT
>15|TRBV19|TRBJ2-6|NA|NA
CASNIQGSGANVLTF
TGTGCCAGTAATATACAGGGATCTGGGGCCAACGTCCTGACTTTC
>13|TRBV30|TRBJ2-7|NA|once
CAWSVSLSYEQYF
TGTGCCTGGAGTGTTTCCCTCTCCTACGAGCAGTACTTC
>13|TRBV6-1|TRBJ1-1|NA|once
CASSEATSGEAFF
TGTGCCAGCAGTGAAGCGACATCTGGTGAAGCTTTCTTT
>15|TRBV2|TRBJ2-7|TRBD2|NA
CASRRYSGSKYEQYF
TGTGCCAGCAGACGTTATAGCGGGAGTAAGTACGAGCAGTACTTC
>15|TRBV18|TRBJ1-4|NA|NA
CASSHGPGANEKLFF
TGTGCCAGCTCACACGGACCAGGGGCTAATGAAAAACTGTTTTTT
>14|TRBV9|TRBJ2-5|NA|NA
CASSVEIRGETQYF
TGTGCCAGCAGCGTAGAAATTAGGGGAGAGACCCAGTACTTC
>16|TRBV7-2|TRBJ1-4|TRBD1|NA
CASSLGDRGLGEKLFF
TGTGCCAGCAGCTTGGGGGACAGGGGGTTAGGTGAAAAACTGTTTTTT
>13|TRBV6-1|TRBJ2-1|TRBD1|NA
CASNLDRVDEQFF
TGTGCCAGCAATCTAGACAGGGTCGATGAGCAGTTCTTC
>14|TRBV18|TRBJ1-2|NA|NA
CASSRDTTNYGYTF
TGTGCCAGCTCCCGGGACACAACTAACTATGGCTACACCTTC
>12|TRBV13|TRBJ2-7|NA|NA
CASSLLGHEQYF
TGTGCCAGCAGCTTACTAGGCCACGAGCAGTACTTC
>12|TRBV30|TRBJ2-7|NA|NA
CAWGNEAYEQYF
TGTGCCTGGGGTAATGAGGCCTACGAGCAGTACTTC
>18|TRBV7-2|TRBJ2-6|NA|NA
CASSLGGRGSSGANVLTF
TGTGCCAGCAGCTTAGGGGGCAGGGGATCCTCTGGGGCCAACGTCCTGACTTTC
>14|TRBV27|TRBJ2-7|NA|NA
CASSLFPGSHEQYF
TGTGCCAGCAGTTTATTCCCAGGGTCCCACGAGCAGTACTTC
>13|TRBV5-1|TRBJ2-7|NA|NA
CASSFGHTYEQYF
TGCGCCAGCAGCTTCGGACATACCTACGAGCAGTACTTC
>17|TRBV9|TRBJ2-2|TRBD2|NA
CASSVEASGGASGELFF
TGTGCCAGCAGCGTAGAGGCTAGCGGGGGGGCTAGCGGGGAGCTGTTTTTT
>16|TRBV4-2|TRBJ2-3|NA|once
CASSQVGRGRTDTQYF
TGTGCCAGCAGCCAAGTCGGGCGGGGTCGCACAGATACGCAGTATTTT
>13|TRBV10-3|TRBJ2-7|NA|NA
CAITGGQSYEQYF
TGTGCCATCACAGGTGGACAGTCCTACGAGCAGTACTTC
>14|TRBV5-1|TRBJ2-1|TRBD2|once
CASSLEGLANEQFF
TGCGCCAGCAGCTTGGAGGGACTAGCAAATGAGCAGTTCTTC
>15|TRBV6-6|TRBJ2-2|NA|NA
CASYSPVDWGGELFF
TGTGCCAGTTATTCCCCGGTGGACTGGGGCGGGGAGCTGTTTTTT
>13|TRBV7-9|TRBJ2-3|NA|NA
CASTPRAADTQYF
TGTGCCAGCACCCCGAGGGCCGCAGATACGCAGTATTTT
>15|TRBV30|TRBJ1-4|TRBD1|NA
CAWSVAGTGYEKLFF
TGTGCCTGGAGTGTCGCTGGGACAGGGTATGAAAAACTGTTTTTT
>18|TRBV27|TRBJ2-3|TRBD1|NA
CASSLSDLPGTGPNTQYF
TGTGCCAGCAGTTTATCGGATTTGCCGGGGACAGGGCCAAATACGCAGTATTTT
>15|TRBV7-6|TRBJ2-5|TRBD2|NA
CASSPYAGGRETQYF
TGTGCCAGCAGCCCCTACGCGGGGGGACGAGAGACCCAGTACTTC
>15|TRBV4-2|TRBJ1-4|NA|NA
CASSQAQATNEKLFF
TGTGCCAGCAGCCAAGCACAAGCAACTAATGAAAAACTGTTTTTT
>13|TRBV6-5|TRBJ1-1|NA|NA
CASKKPWATEAFF
TGTGCCAGCAAGAAGCCGTGGGCGACTGAAGCTTTCTTT
>13|TRBV2|TRBJ1-6|TRBD1|NA
CASQGQGDSPLHF
TGTGCCAGCCAGGGACAGGGGGATTCACCCCTCCACTTT
>15|TRBV5-1|TRBJ2-3|TRBD2|NA
CASKIERGITDTQYF
TGCGCCAGCAAGATTGAGCGGGGGATAACAGATACGCAGTATTTT